This TCR beta chain was sequenced for a study of molecular identifiers for immune sequencing clone quantification. Researchers sorted naive CD8 T cells as cells that were CD8+CD4-CCR7+CD45RA+. Whole-study results and caveats: Identical TCR molecules that share a barcode could lead to an underestimation of highly expanded clone sizes. Jurkat TCR RNA spiked in from one cell could reportedly be detected among about a million naive cells.

Bulk TCR libraries used previously described methods and listed TCR primers. TCRdb re-called the PCR reads through MiXCR, storing one row per CDR3 protein. The data show some 89,000 distinct CDR3 sequences, roughly a quarter seen once. This clonotype was picked up a small number of times. The antigen is not known. Just one base apart from a much larger clone, this may be a read error. This CDR3 is missing its conserved last phenylalanine or tryptophan, likely due to a read error. The CDR3 extends over 16 amino acids. With 2 bases clipped from V and 6 bases from J, the junction kept 11 bases outside the gene matches. Germline V gene lookup returns CDR1 SGHDT and CDR2 YYEEEE.

What was sequenced was naive CD8+ T cells from blood, with Jurkat cell RNA spiked in. Subset specified: FACS-sorted CD8+CD4-CCR7+CD45RA+ naive T cells. The V and J genes are TRBV5-6 and TRBJ1-5; TRBD1 matches 7 bases. The TCR originated in a human donor in good health. Some libraries in this study had Jurkat cell RNA spiked in. This CDR3 is CASSFSSEGGGQPQHS. In nucleotides, the CDR3 is TGTGCCAGCAGCTTTTCTTCTGAAGGGGGCGGTCAGCCCCAGCATTCT.